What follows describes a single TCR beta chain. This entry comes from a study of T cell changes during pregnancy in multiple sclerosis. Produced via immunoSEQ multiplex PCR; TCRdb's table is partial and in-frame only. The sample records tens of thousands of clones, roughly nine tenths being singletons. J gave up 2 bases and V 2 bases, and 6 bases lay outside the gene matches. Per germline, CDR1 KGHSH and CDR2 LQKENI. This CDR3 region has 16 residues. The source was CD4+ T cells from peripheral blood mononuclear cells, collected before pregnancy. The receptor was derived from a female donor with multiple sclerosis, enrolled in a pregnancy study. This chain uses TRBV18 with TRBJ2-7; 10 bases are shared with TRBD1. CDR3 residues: CASSPISGTGAYEQYF. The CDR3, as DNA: TGTGCCAGCTCACCAATTTCGGGGACAGGGGCCTACGAGCAGTACTTC.